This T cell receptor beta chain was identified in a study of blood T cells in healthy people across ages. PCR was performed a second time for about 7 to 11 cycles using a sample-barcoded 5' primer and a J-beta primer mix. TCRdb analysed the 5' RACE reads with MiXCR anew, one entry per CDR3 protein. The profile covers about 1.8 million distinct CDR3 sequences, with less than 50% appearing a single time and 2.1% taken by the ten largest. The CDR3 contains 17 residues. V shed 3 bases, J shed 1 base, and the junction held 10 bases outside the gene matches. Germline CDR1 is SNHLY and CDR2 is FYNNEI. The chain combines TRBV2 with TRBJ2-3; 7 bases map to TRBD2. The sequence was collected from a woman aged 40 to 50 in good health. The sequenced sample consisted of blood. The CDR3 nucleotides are TGTGCCAGCAGTGAGGGGGTCAGAACTAGCGGCACAGATACGCAGTATTTT. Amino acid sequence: CASSEGVRTSGTDTQYF.